The 9 T cell receptor beta chains reported below all come from one sample, sequenced in a study of blood T cell repertoires in COVID-19. The protocol was immunoSEQ multiplex PCR, while the TCRdb copy is restricted to in-frame clones and leaves out a portion. The data hold more than 300,000 clones, with roughly nine tenths observed a single time. The sample comprised PBMCs or T cells enriched from blood (not recorded which). All receptors derive from a woman younger than 45 who had recovered from COVID-19.

CDR3: CASGGLAGETDTQYF. In DNA form, the CDR3 reads TGCGCCAGCGGGGGACTAGCGGGAGAGACAGATACGCAGTATTTT. The gene calls are TRBV5-1 and TRBJ2-3, with 14 nucleotides matching TRBD2. Unmatched junction bases numbered 4, after V lost 7 bases and J lost 3 bases. The germline CDR1 and CDR2 sequences are SGHRS and YFSETQ. The CDR3 extends over 15 amino acids.

This clone has only a few counts. CDR3 bases: TGTGCCAGCAGCTCCTTGACAGATACGCAGTATTTT. This translates into CASSSLTDTQYF. The chain couples TRBV11-2 to TRBJ2-3, with D uncertain. CDR3 size: 12 residues. Trimming stripped 4 bases from V and 3 bases from J, with 5 bases between. The germline gives CDR1 SGHAT, CDR2 FQNNGV.

The chain employs TRBV11-2 and TRBJ2-1, with 7 nucleotides matching TRBD1. V lost 5 bases, J lost 4 bases, and 8 bases stayed unmatched. This CDR3 has 15 residues. Germline CDR1 is SGHAT and CDR2 is FQNNGV. The CDR3 DNA is TGTGCCAGCAGCCCAGACAGGGCTACGTACAATGAGCAGTTCTTC. Translated: CASSPDRATYNEQFF.

The chain recombines TRBV11-2 with TRBJ2-7; tentative D call: TRBD2 (5 bases). V lost 1 base and J lost 0, with 19 bases in between. This CDR3 has 18 residues. Germline CDR1 is SGHAT and CDR2 is FQNNGV. The CDR3, as DNA: TGTGCCAGCAGCTTAGTAAGGAACAGCGGTCCTAGCTCCTACGAGCAGTACTTC. The encoded protein is CASSLVRNSGPSSYEQYF.

The CDR3: CATSGGLAALAKNIQYF. In nucleotides, the CDR3 is TGTGCCACCAGCGGAGGACTAGCGGCCCTAGCCAAAAACATTCAGTACTTC. V usage is TRBV15 and J usage is TRBJ2-4, with 10 bases identical to TRBD2. Trimming cost V 5 bases and J 0 bases; bases outside gene matches: 7. This CDR3 has 17 residues. The germline gives CDR1 LNHNV, CDR2 YYDKDF (reference sequence).

The chain uses TRBV19 and TRBJ2-5, with TRBD2 matching 9 bases. Germline CDR1 reads LNHDA; CDR2 reads SQIVND (reference sequence). The CDR3 is 15 amino acids. After removal of 3 bases from V and 4 bases from J, the junction contained 6 bases not matched to a gene. In nucleotides, the CDR3 is TGTGCCAGTAGTATTGTAGCGGGGGACGGAGAGACCCAGTACTTC. Amino acid sequence: CASSIVAGDGETQYF. The full variable domain, its missing parts supplied by reference TRBV19 and TRBJ2-5, is DGGITQSPKYLFRKEGQNVTLSCEQNLNHDAMYWYRQDPGQGLRLIYYSQIVNDFQKGDIAEGYSVSREKKESFPLTVTSAQKNPTAFYLCASSIVAGDGETQYFGPGTRLLVL.

The gene calls are TRBV6-4 and TRBJ2-3; tentatively, D is TRBD2 (6 bases). Between the trimmed V and J ends, which lost 5 bases and 0 bases, there was a span of 9 bases. The germline CDR1 and CDR2 sequences are MRHNA and SNTAGT. The CDR3 spans 14 residues. The CDR3 region is CASSQSGSTDTQYF. CDR3 in DNA: TGTGCCAGCAGTCAGAGCGGGAGCACAGATACGCAGTATTTT.

The chain employs TRBV27 and TRBJ1-2, with 7 bases matching TRBD1. Germline V gives CDR1 MNHEY, CDR2 SMNVEV (reference sequence). The CDR3 has 20 amino acids. The trim removed 5 bases at V and 4 bases at J, leaving 25 bases unmatched. CDR3 sequence (DNA): TGTGCCAGCAGTCCGATAGGTAGGGGCGGGACAGAATCAGAACTCTATGGCTACACCTTC. Translated, it gives CASSPIGRGGTESELYGYTF.

The V gene is TRBV15, the J gene TRBJ1-2; no firm D call. Trimming left V 0 bases short and J 5 bases short, with 10 bases between. There are 14 residues in the CDR3. CDR1 and CDR2 from the germline V gene are LNHNV and YYDKDF (reference sequence). Here the CDR3 reads CATSRDRGGYGYTF. DNA of the CDR3: TGTGCCACCAGCAGAGATCGGGGTGGGTATGGCTACACCTTC.